The TCR beta chain under discussion was sequenced for a study of blood T cell repertoires in COVID-19 (dated by TCRdb to about 2020). Context from the whole study: Samples covering the acute and convalescent phases of COVID-19 were provided by collaborators in the United States, Italy and Spain. Subjects who had been exposed to COVID-19, were actively infected with it, or had recovered from it provided the deeply sampled blood TCRbeta repertoires that made up the dataset. Where HLA class I and class II types were available, the types were taken from metadata supplied by the sample provider, not from assay-based typing. The sample metadata nearly always contained a de-identified subject ID, COVID-19 status, age in years and sex. The repertoires were released in a freely available public database meant as a resource for research on the immune response to SARS-CoV-2. The samples were drawn from the first 160 participants of the ongoing ImmuneRACE study and from 1,254 subjects provided by 6 global collaborators. The prospective study material was composed of cDNA or gDNA derived from T cells, B-cell-depleted T cells, or PBMCs. On the study overall, not on this receptor specifically: How much clinical and demographic metadata was included differed by source and by participant, and the metadata was provided uncurated.

TCRbeta CDR3 regions were amplified from genomic DNA by means of the immunoSEQ Assay, a bias-controlled multiplex PCR. The study's own analysis went as follows. Within the assay, amplification of reference gene primers was used to estimate how many nucleated cells each sample contained. Sequence reads were collapsed and filtered to measure the absolute abundance of every unique TCRbeta CDR3 rearrangement. For each sample, productive Simpson clonality was calculated as the square root of Simpson's diversity index over productive rearrangements. The table comes from immuneACCESS by way of TCRdb, which keeps in-frame sequences with V and J called. Part of the clones is missing from these tables; in studies checked, under half for an unresolved V gene and the rest for unknown reasons. V and J calls and clone size are as listed in that table; D and trimming were resolved from the DNA. The sample table lists around 67,000 clones, about three quarters of them with a count of one. The ten largest clones represent around 9.2% of the sample.

Unmatched junction bases come to 6, with V trimmed by 6 bases and J by 5 bases. CDR1 and CDR2, looked up from the germline V gene, are SQVTM and ANQGSEA. Including the terminal cysteine and phenylalanine, the CDR3 comprises 14 residues. Only the CDR3 part of the read is kept: 42 bases, read in frame from the first base. In the case of this clone: Its antigen remains unidentified. Qualities for individual bases were not recorded, and no much larger clone is one base off.

Collaborating institutions collected whole blood in K2EDTA tubes following their own protocols. Collaborator samples were shipped for TCRbeta analysis as frozen whole blood, isolated PBMCs, or DNA extracted from either sample type. The sequenced sample consisted of peripheral blood. The rearranged segments are TRBV29-1 and TRBJ2-2; the junction holds 10 bases that match TRBD1. This sequence was found in a human donor in a cohort sampled during active COVID-19. The nucleotides read TGCAGCGTCGACAGGGGGCGAGGAACCGGGGAGCTGTTTTTT. This translates into CSVDRGRGTGELFF.